The 19 T cell receptor beta chains reported below all come from one sample, sequenced in a study of OX40 agonist ivuxolimab in advanced cancers. Some clones are missing from TCRdb's copy, which holds only in-frame ones; the method was immunoSEQ multiplex PCR. Of around 83,000 clones in the sample, 90% to 95% are singletons; the top ten hold roughly 2.1%. Here the sequenced sample was CD4+ or CD8+ T cells sorted from blood, taken in a trial of the OX40 agonist ivuxolimab. Receptors originate from an adult with an advanced solid tumor such as melanoma, head and neck, liver or kidney cancer.

The chain employs TRBV5-1 and TRBJ2-7, with D possibly being TRBD2 (7 bases). Germline loops: CDR1 SGHRS, CDR2 YFSETQ. Trimming removed 4 bases at V and 2 bases at J, with 22 bases between. This CDR3 contains 17 residues. DNA of the CDR3: TGCGCCAGCAGCGCCGTGTCAGGCGGGGGCCACCCCTACGAGCAGTACTTC. This sequence encodes CASSAVSGGGHPYEQYF. The entire variable domain, with the rest obtained from reference TRBV5-1 and TRBJ2-7, is as follows: KAGVTQTPRYLIKTRGQQVTLSCSPISGHRSVSWYQQTPGQGLQFLFEYFSETQRNKGNFPGRFSGRQFSNSRSEMNVSTLELGDSALYLCASSAVSGGGHPYEQYFGPGTRLTVT.

The chain has TRBV5-1 and TRBJ2-6, with D perhaps matching TRBD1 or TRBD2 (5 bases each). The length of the CDR3 is 16 residues. With 0 bases removed from V and 4 bases from J, the gap between germline ends came to 11 bases. Germline values: CDR1 SGHRS, CDR2 YFSETQ. The CDR3 spells CASSLAGALGANVLTF. The CDR3 nucleotides are TGCGCCAGCAGCTTGGCCGGGGCCCTAGGGGCCAACGTCCTGACTTTC.

The chain is built from TRBV28 and TRBJ1-1, with TRBD1 as a possible D gene (5 bases). The ends were cut back, 10 bases at V and 0 bases at J, with 18 bases in the middle. The germline V gene encodes CDR1 MDHEN and CDR2 SYDVKM. This CDR3 is 15 amino acids long. The DNA of the CDR3 is TGTGCCACCATAGCAGGGATTAATCTGAACACTGAAGCTTTCTTT. Its translation: CATIAGINLNTEAFF. Looking up the rest from reference TRBV28 and TRBJ1-1 gives the full variable domain: DVKVTQSSRYLVKRTGEKVFLECVQDMDHENMFWYRQDPGLGLRLIYFSYDVKMKEKGDIPEGYSVSREKKERFSLILESASTNQTSMYLCATIAGINLNTEAFFGQGTRLTVV.

V gene TRBV11-2 combines with J gene TRBJ1-2; D is perhaps TRBD1 (5 bases). The CDR3 consists of 17 residues. V was shortened by 1 base and J by 8 bases, with 23 bases between the two germline ends. Germline values: CDR1 SGHAT, CDR2 FQNNGV. CDR3 sequence (DNA): TGTGCCAGCAGCTTAGGTGGCTTTGGGAGGGGTGAAGGCGGCTACACCTTC. Translated: CASSLGGFGRGEGGYTF.

This chain uses TRBV28 with TRBJ2-2; D might be TRBD1 (6 bases). V gave up 3 bases and J gave up 7 bases, with 15 bases separating them. CDR1 and CDR2 (germline): MDHEN, SYDVKM. CDR3 size: 15 residues. The CDR3 DNA follows: TGTGCCAGCAGTTTCGCAACAGGGCCTGGCGGGGAGCTGTTTTTT. Its translation: CASSFATGPGGELFF.

The gene calls are TRBV4-1 and TRBJ2-5; TRBD1 matches at 9 bases. Trimming at V came to 3 bases and at J to 3 bases, leaving 8 bases not matched to a gene. The CDR3 is 16 amino acids. Germline V lookup: CDR1 MGHRA, CDR2 YSYEKL. The CDR3 nucleotides are TGCGCCAGCAGCCAGAAAGGGACAGGGATAGAAGAGACCCAGTACTTC. Translation: CASSQKGTGIEETQYF.

The J gene is TRBJ2-5, the V gene TRBV4-1; D unresolved. This CDR3 has 15 amino acids. Trimming pared 0 bases from V and 11 bases from J, leaving 19 bases between. Germline CDR1 reads MGHRA; CDR2 reads YSYEKL. The CDR3 region is CASSQERAPARVQYF. CDR3 coding DNA: TGCGCCAGCAGCCAAGAACGGGCCCCGGCAAGGGTACAGTACTTC.

V and J are TRBV6-1 and TRBJ1-5; 8 bases fit TRBD1. The germline gives CDR1 MNHNS, CDR2 SASEGT. The junction had 8 bases not matched to a gene; V was cut back by 7 bases and J by 3 bases. This CDR3 has 15 residues. CDR3 DNA: TGTGCCAGCACCCCAGGGGGCACCATCAATCAGCCCCAGCATTTT. Amino acids: CASTPGGTINQPQHF.

This chain joins TRBV7-9 and TRBJ1-4; D is unclear. The length of the CDR3 is 15 residues. Germline CDR1 and CDR2: SEHNR and FQNEAQ (reference sequence). Trimming removed 1 base at V and 8 bases at J, with 14 bases between. This CDR3 reads CASSLGVSRNEKLFF. The CDR3 nucleotides are TGTGCCAGCAGCTTAGGAGTGTCGCGGAACGAAAAACTGTTTTTT.

The V and J genes are TRBV4-3 and TRBJ2-3, with D possibly TRBD1 on 6 matching bases. The germline V and J ends were trimmed by 0 bases and 3 bases, with 16 bases remaining between them. CDR3 size: 17 residues. Germline CDR1 is LGHNA and CDR2 is YSLEER. CDR3 protein: CASSQDLGRGRTDTQYF. DNA for the CDR3: TGCGCCAGCAGCCAAGATTTGGGCAGGGGAAGAACAGATACGCAGTATTTT.

The V gene is TRBV25-1, the J gene TRBJ1-2; D possibly corresponds to TRBD1 (5 bases). The CDR3 sequence is 13 residues long. Trimming took off 5 bases at V and 5 bases at J, with 12 bases between the two ends. Germline V lookup: CDR1 MGHDK, CDR2 SYGVNS. CDR3 sequence: CASSREGRYGYTF. CDR3 DNA: TGTGCCAGCAGTAGAGAGGGGAGGTATGGCTACACCTTC.

Turning to this clone: The sample contains more than one DNA sequence encoding this CDR3. This chain links TRBV5-4 with TRBJ2-7; D ambiguous. Germline values: CDR1 SGHNT, CDR2 YYREEE (reference sequence). The V gene lost 4 bases and the J gene lost 0 bases, with 2 bases spanning the gap. The CDR3 is made up of 11 amino acids. CDR3 nucleotide sequence: TGTGCCAGCAGCCACTCCTACGAGCAGTACTTC. It is translated as CASSHSYEQYF.

The chain combines TRBV7-6 with TRBJ1-3; D is uncertain. This CDR3 has 13 residues. The germline V gene encodes CDR1 SGHVS and CDR2 FNYEAQ. V was cut by 1 base and J by 4 bases, with 5 bases left in between. This CDR3 reads CASSLGVGNTIYF. In DNA, the CDR3 is TGTGCCAGCAGCTTAGGGGTCGGAAACACCATATATTTT.

The V call is TRBV11-1, the J call TRBJ2-7; D possibly matches TRBD1 or TRBD2 (7 bases each). The CDR3 length is 15 residues. Between the trimmed V and J ends, which lost 6 bases and 4 bases, there was a span of 19 bases. Looked up from germline, CDR1 is SGHAT and CDR2 is FQDESV (reference sequence). The CDR3 protein is CASRLAGTAGYEQYF. The CDR3 DNA reads as TGTGCCAGCAGACTCGCCGGGACAGCGGGGTACGAGCAGTACTTC.

The rearrangement joins TRBV30 to TRBJ2-3; 12 nucleotides match TRBD2. The CDR3 is made up of 15 amino acids. CDR1 is GTSNPN and CDR2 is SVGIG in the germline V gene (reference sequence). Trimming cost V 3 bases and J 6 bases; bases outside gene matches: 7. The CDR3 DNA follows: TGTGCCTGGAGAAGAGGACTAGCGGGAATTGATACGCAGTATTTT. The encoded protein is CAWRRGLAGIDTQYF.

The CDR3 sequence is CASSSNRDSRYQETQYF. CDR3 nucleotide sequence: TGTGCCAGCAGCTCGAACCGGGACTCGCGGTACCAAGAGACCCAGTACTTC. J is TRBJ2-5 and V is TRBV11-3, with a weak D call TRBD2 (6 bases). V was cut by 4 bases and J by 0 bases, with 18 bases left in between. The CDR3 has 17 residues. Germline V gene lookup returns CDR1 SGHNT and CDR2 YENEEA.

The gene calls are TRBV11-3 and TRBJ2-1; 10 bases line up with TRBD2. With V trimmed by 1 base and J by 6 bases, 3 bases remained unmatched. The germline gives CDR1 SGHNT, CDR2 YENEEA. There are 15 residues in the CDR3. CDR3 sequence (DNA): TGTGCCAGCAGCTTAGGAGGACTAGCGGCCAATGAGCAGTTCTTC. Translation gives CASSLGGLAANEQFF.

The chain carries TRBV18 and TRBJ2-5, with D possibly called TRBD1 or TRBD2 (5 bases each). Trimming pared 0 bases from V and 2 bases from J, leaving 7 bases between. Germline CDR1 is KGHSH and CDR2 is LQKENI. The CDR3 loop spans 14 amino acids. For the CDR3, the DNA is TGTGCCAGCTCACCACCGGGACGGCAAGAGACCCAGTACTTC. This gives the protein CASSPPGRQETQYF.

This clone was counted a few times. V and J are TRBV7-3 and TRBJ2-3; perhaps TRBD1 as D (6 bases). CDR3 size: 14 residues. V dropped 5 bases and J dropped 2 bases, with 11 bases sitting between them. Germline V gene lookup returns CDR1 SGHTA and CDR2 FQGTGA. CDR3 region: CASSPRTVTDTQYF. The CDR3 region has the DNA TGTGCCAGCAGCCCAAGGACAGTCACAGATACGCAGTATTTT.